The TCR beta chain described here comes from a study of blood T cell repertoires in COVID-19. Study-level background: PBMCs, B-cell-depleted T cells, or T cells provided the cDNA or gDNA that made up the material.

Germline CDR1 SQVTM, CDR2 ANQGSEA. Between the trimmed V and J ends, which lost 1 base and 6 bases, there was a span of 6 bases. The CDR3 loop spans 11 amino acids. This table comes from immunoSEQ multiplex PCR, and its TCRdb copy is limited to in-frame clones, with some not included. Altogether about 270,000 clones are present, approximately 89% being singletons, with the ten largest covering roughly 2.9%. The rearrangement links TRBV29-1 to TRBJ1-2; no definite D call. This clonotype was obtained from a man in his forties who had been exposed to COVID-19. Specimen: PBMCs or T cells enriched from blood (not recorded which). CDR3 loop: CSVEAPDGYTF. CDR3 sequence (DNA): TGCAGCGTTGAAGCTCCCGATGGCTACACCTTC.